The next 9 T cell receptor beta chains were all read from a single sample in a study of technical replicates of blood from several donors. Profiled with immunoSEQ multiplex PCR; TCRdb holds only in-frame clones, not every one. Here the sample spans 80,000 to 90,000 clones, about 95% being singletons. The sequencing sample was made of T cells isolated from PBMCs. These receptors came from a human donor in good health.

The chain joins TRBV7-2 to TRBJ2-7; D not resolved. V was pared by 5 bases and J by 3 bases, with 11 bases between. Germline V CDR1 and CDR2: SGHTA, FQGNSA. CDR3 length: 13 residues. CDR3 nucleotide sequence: TGTGCCAGCAGCCCCACAGAGTACTACGAGCAGTACTTC. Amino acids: CASSPTEYYEQYF.

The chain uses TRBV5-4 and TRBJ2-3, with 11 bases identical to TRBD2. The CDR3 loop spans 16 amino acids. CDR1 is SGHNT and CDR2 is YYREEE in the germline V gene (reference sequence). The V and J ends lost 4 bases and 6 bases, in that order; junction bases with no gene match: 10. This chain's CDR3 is CASSAGTSGARDTQYF. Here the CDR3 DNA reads TGTGCCAGCAGCGCCGGGACTAGCGGAGCTCGGGATACGCAGTATTTT.

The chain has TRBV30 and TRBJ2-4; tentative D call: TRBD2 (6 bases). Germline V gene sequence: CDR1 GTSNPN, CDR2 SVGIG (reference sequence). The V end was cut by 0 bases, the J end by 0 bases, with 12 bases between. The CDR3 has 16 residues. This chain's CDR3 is CAWSVRGGLAKNIQYF. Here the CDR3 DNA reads TGTGCCTGGAGTGTACGTGGGGGGTTAGCCAAAAACATTCAGTACTTC.

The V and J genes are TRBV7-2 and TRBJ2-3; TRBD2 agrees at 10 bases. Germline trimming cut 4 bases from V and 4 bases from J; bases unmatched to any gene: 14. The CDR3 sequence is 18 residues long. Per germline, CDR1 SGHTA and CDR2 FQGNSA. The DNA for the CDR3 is TGTGCCAGCAGCTCACCGATACGGAGCGGGGGGGAGCCAGATACGCAGTATTTT. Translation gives CASSSPIRSGGEPDTQYF.

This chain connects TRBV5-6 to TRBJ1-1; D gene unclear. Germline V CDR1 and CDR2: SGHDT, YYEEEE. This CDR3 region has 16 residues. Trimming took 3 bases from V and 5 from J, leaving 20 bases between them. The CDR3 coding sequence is TGTGCCAGCAGCTCAGGAGGTCCTACTATTGGGACTGAAGCTTTCTTT. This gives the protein CASSSGGPTIGTEAFF. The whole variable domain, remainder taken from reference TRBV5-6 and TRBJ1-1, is DAGVTQSPTHLIKTRGQQVTLRCSPKSGHDTVSWYQQALGQGPQFIFQYYEEEERQRGNFPDRFSGHQFPNYSSELNVNALLLGDSALYLCASSSGGPTIGTEAFFGQGTRLTVV.

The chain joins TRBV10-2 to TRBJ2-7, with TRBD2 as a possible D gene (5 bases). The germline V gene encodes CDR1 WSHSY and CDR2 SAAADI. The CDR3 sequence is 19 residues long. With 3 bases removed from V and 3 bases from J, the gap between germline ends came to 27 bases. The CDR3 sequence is CASSDGFRATAVANYEQYF. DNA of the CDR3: TGCGCCAGCAGTGACGGGTTCAGAGCGACCGCGGTAGCGAACTACGAGCAGTACTTC.

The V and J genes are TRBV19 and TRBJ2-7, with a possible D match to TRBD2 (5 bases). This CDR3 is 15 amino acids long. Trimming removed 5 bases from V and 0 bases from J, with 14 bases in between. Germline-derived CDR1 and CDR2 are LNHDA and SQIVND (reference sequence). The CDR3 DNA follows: TGTGCCAGTAGTCTTAGGTACGGGAACTCCTACGAGCAGTACTTC. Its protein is CASSLRYGNSYEQYF. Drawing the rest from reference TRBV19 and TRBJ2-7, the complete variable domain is DGGITQSPKYLFRKEGQNVTLSCEQNLNHDAMYWYRQDPGQGLRLIYYSQIVNDFQKGDIAEGYSVSREKKESFPLTVTSAQKNPTAFYLCASSLRYGNSYEQYFGPGTRLTVT.

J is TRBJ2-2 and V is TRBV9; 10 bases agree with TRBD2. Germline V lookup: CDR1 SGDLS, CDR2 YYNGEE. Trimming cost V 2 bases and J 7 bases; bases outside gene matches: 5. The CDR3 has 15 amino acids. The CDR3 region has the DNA TGTGCCAGCAGCGTTCTAGCGGGGGCAGGCGGGGAGCTGTTTTTT. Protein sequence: CASSVLAGAGGELFF.

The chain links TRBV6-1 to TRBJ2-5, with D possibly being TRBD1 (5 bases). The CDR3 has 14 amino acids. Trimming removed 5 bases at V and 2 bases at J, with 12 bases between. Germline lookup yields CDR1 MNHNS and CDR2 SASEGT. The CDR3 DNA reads TGTGCCAGCAGTCCACGACAGATACAAGAGACCCAGTACTTC. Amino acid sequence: CASSPRQIQETQYF.